This TCR beta chain originates from a study of regulatory T cells in long-lasting Graves disease. Findings and caveats of the study: Small sample size may have lowered accuracy.

As to time point: persistent/refractory GD, antithyroid drugs over 5 years with positive TRAb. Scientists built the TCR library using RNA that was extracted from PBMCs. At least ten counts were recorded for this clonotype. Its target is not known. TCR beta libraries were built with iRepertoire HTBI primers and Arm-PCR of CDR3 regions. TCRdb fed the multiplex PCR reads into MiXCR, producing one record per CDR3 protein. The top ten clones hold around 7% of a sample with around 450,000 distinct CDR3 sequences, about 22% of them seen once. Per germline, CDR1 SNHLY and CDR2 FYNNEI. The CDR3 sequence is 14 residues long. Trimming cost V 1 base and J 5 bases, with 12 bases left between them.

The sequence came from a female donor with Graves disease. The specimen comprised peripheral blood mononuclear cells (PBMCs), sampled when the disease was refractory, from a patient treated with antithyroid drugs. The chain is built from TRBV2 and TRBJ2-7; D might be TRBD1 (6 bases). Written as DNA, the CDR3 is TGTGCCAGCAGTGAAGATATACAGGGAAACGAGCAGTACTTC. It translates to CASSEDIQGNEQYF.